This TCR beta chain came from a study of cytomegalovirus exposure and HLA in healthy donors. The study drew the donors from its 120-subject validation cohort, separate from the roughly 670-subject first cohort. Trimming at V came to 4 bases and at J to 0 bases, leaving 7 bases not matched to a gene. The CDR3 has 17 amino acids. Germline V gene data show CDR1 as LNHDA and CDR2 as SQIVND (reference sequence). Assay: immunoSEQ multiplex PCR; the TCRdb copy retains only in-frame clones and omits some. This sample carries under 200,000 clones, roughly nine tenths of them seen once, and the ten largest clones take around 3.1%.

The sequenced material came from PBMCs. The V call is TRBV19, the J call TRBJ1-3; 9 positions match TRBD1. This receptor was taken from a woman younger than 30 in good health and CMV-seropositive. CDR3 in amino acids: CASSNLNRGPSGNTIYF. DNA of the CDR3: TGTGCCAGTAGTAACCTCAACAGGGGGCCCTCTGGAAACACCATATATTTT.